This TCR beta chain was identified during a study of Ad26.COV2.S vaccination and SARS-CoV-2 variants. The length of the CDR3 is 16 residues. Germline values: CDR1 SEHNR, CDR2 FQNEAQ (reference sequence). Trimming removed 3 bases from V and 4 bases from J; junction bases left unmatched: 11. Stated treatment: 15 to 20 received Ad26.COV2.S at low or high dose, single or two shots; a few received placebo; per-sample allocation not given. Specimens were obtained on day 63 following the first vaccine or placebo injection. Its platform was an Ad26 vector, and its expressed antigen was Wuhan-strain SARS-CoV-2 spike. Profiling relied on immunoSEQ multiplex PCR, and the TCRdb table lists in-frame clones only, not all of them. Among about half a million clones listed, about 89% were seen once.

The V and J genes are TRBV7-9 and TRBJ2-5; 7 bases match TRBD2. The receptor was derived from a person aged 18 to 59 who received the Ad26.COV2.S COVID-19 vaccine or a placebo. The sample consisted of peripheral blood, taken in a trial of Ad26.COV2.S vaccine versus placebo. Here the CDR3 reads CASSFWEGIVGETQYF. DNA of the CDR3: TGTGCCAGCAGCTTTTGGGAGGGAATTGTGGGAGAGACCCAGTACTTC.